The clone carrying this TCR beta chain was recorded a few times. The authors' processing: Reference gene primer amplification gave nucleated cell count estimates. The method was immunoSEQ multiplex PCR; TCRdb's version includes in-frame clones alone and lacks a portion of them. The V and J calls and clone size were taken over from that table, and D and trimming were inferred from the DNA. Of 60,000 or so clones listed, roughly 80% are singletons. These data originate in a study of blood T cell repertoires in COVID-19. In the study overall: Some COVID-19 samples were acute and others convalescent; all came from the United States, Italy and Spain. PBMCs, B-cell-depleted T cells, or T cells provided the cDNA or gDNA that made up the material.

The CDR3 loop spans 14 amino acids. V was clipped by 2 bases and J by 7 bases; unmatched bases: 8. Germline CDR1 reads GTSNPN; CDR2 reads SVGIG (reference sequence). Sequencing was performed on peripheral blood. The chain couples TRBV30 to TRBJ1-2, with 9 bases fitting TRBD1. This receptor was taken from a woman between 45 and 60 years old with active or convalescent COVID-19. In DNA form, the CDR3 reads TGTGCCTGGAGTCGAGGTCGGACAGGGGTTGGCTACACCTTC. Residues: CAWSRGRTGVGYTF.